The present T cell receptor (beta chain) was sequenced within a study of blood T cells in healthy people across ages. Together with a sample-barcoded 5' primer, a J-beta primer mix was included in a second PCR lasting about 6 to 11 cycles. TCRdb analysed the 5' RACE reads with MiXCR anew, one entry per CDR3 protein. The sample carries fewer than 2,000,000 distinct CDR3 sequences, roughly two fifths recorded once. General study findings and limits: The study found more naive CD4+ cells and higher diversity in long-lived than aged donors. TCR beta diversity tracked closely with naive T cell percentage. PBMCs were not sorted, which prevented a conclusive comparison of naive versus antigen-experienced cells.

Each sample gave at least 6.5 million isolated PBMCs. Details on this clonotype: Its antigen is undetermined.

This CDR3 is built from 14 residues. Germline V gives CDR1 LGHNT, CDR2 FRNRAP. This TCR was recovered from a human donor in good health. The specimen was blood. The J gene is TRBJ2-4, the V gene TRBV12-5, with D tentatively TRBD2 (6 bases). The J call is in doubt because the DNA end fits TRBJ2-7 better. The chain's CDR3 is CASGSQAGRAEQYF. CDR3 coding DNA: TGTGCTAGTGGTTCCCAAGCGGGCAGGGCCGAGCAGTACTTC.